This passage covers 13 T cell receptor beta chains from one sample sequenced in a study of blood T cell repertoires in COVID-19. The table came from immunoSEQ multiplex PCR; TCRdb's copy has only in-frame clones and leaves some out. The table shows 40,000 or so clones, with about 85% occurring only once. The sample comprised peripheral blood. These TCRs come from a human donor in a cohort sampled during active COVID-19.

The genes are TRBV5-1 and TRBJ2-5, with D hard to call. The CDR3 spans 17 residues. CDR1 is SGHRS, CDR2 YFSETQ, per germline. V was cut by 0 bases and J by 1 base, with 16 bases left in between. For the CDR3, the DNA is TGCGCCAGCAGCTTGGTAGGCGGTCGAGTGGTCCAAGAGACCCAGTACTTC. This gives the protein CASSLVGGRVVQETQYF.

The rearrangement links TRBV5-1 to TRBJ2-5; 9 bases fit TRBD1. This CDR3 is 16 amino acids long. Losses at the gene ends were 4 bases for V and 5 bases for J; bases not matched to a gene: 12. The germline gives CDR1 SGHRS, CDR2 YFSETQ. CDR3 DNA sequence: TGCGCCAGCAGCGGACGGGACAGGGCGGGATCGGAGACCCAGTACTTC. Protein sequence: CASSGRDRAGSETQYF. The full variable domain, its missing parts supplied by reference TRBV5-1 and TRBJ2-5, is KAGVTQTPRYLIKTRGQQVTLSCSPISGHRSVSWYQQTPGQGLQFLFEYFSETQRNKGNFPGRFSGRQFSNSRSEMNVSTLELGDSALYLCASSGRDRAGSETQYFGPGTRLLVL.

The J gene is TRBJ2-1, the V gene TRBV6-2 or TRBV6-3, with D perhaps matching TRBD1 (6 bases). The CDR3 contains 18 residues. Germline V gene data show CDR1 as MNHEY and CDR2 as SVGEGT. V was trimmed by 6 bases and J by 0 bases, leaving 21 bases between them. The CDR3 DNA follows: TGTGCCAGCAGCCCTCGGTTGGGGGCCCGTAGCTCCTACAATGAGCAGTTCTTC. The encoded protein is CASSPRLGARSSYNEQFF.

The chain couples TRBV19 to TRBJ1-6; TRBD1 might be the D (5 bases). Germline CDR1 is LNHDA and CDR2 is SQIVND (reference sequence). Trimming cost V 6 bases and J 10 bases, with 16 bases left between them. The CDR3 is made up of 14 amino acids. CDR3 region: CASRGTGDGSPLHF. In DNA form, the CDR3 reads TGTGCCAGTAGGGGAACAGGCGACGGATCACCCCTCCACTTT.

V usage is TRBV11-3 and J usage is TRBJ2-1; D gene unclear. Germline V gene data show CDR1 as SGHNT and CDR2 as YENEEA. The length of the CDR3 is 13 residues. The V end was cut by 1 base, the J end by 6 bases, with 7 bases between. The CDR3 nucleotides are TGTGCCAGCAGCTTAGGGCCAGTCAATGAGCAGTTCTTC. This translates into CASSLGPVNEQFF.

This clone has just a few counts. The V and J genes are TRBV7-8 and TRBJ2-2, with D possibly matching TRBD1 (7 bases). Germline CDR1 reads SGHVS; CDR2 reads FQNEAQ. The CDR3 sequence is 13 residues long. The V end lost 10 bases, the J end lost 4 bases, and 13 bases lay between the germline ends. CDR3 sequence: CATPGGSTGELFF. DNA of the CDR3: TGTGCCACCCCAGGGGGGAGCACCGGGGAGCTGTTTTTT.

The chain joins TRBV21-1 to TRBJ2-7; the table's TRBD1 call for D was not verified on the DNA. TRBV21-1 is flagged as a pseudogene. The CDR3 length is 15 residues. CDR3 DNA sequence: TGTGCCAGCAGCCTCCCTTGGGACAGCTCCTACGAGCAGTACTTC. This sequence encodes CASSLPWDSSYEQYF.

The rearrangement uses TRBV1 and TRBJ2-3; the D call of TRBD2 is as the table states it, not checked on the DNA. TRBV1 is noted as a pseudogene. This CDR3 spans 15 amino acids. The CDR3, as DNA: TGCACCAGCAGCCAAGCTAGCGGGGGGGCAGATACGCAGTATTTT. This translates into CTSSQASGGADTQYF.

The rearrangement uses TRBV29-1 and TRBJ2-7; D is possibly TRBD2 (6 bases). V was clipped by 1 base and J by 7 bases, with 14 bases between them. Per the germline V gene, CDR1 is SQVTM and CDR2 is ANQGSEA. The CDR3 covers 13 residues. The CDR3 DNA sequence: TGCAGCGTTGAAGTAGGGATGGGGGGTGAGCAGTACTTC. Residues: CSVEVGMGGEQYF.

The chain is built from TRBV4-3 and TRBJ1-2; 7 bases are a match to TRBD1. The CDR3 covers 14 residues. Germline CDR1 is LGHNA and CDR2 is YSLEER. Unmatched junction bases numbered 7, after V lost 2 bases and J lost 7 bases. The CDR3 DNA is TGCGCCAGCAGCCAACGACAGGGAAGAGCTGGCTACACCTTC. Protein product: CASSQRQGRAGYTF.

This chain connects TRBV24-1 to TRBJ2-3, with 11 bases aligning to TRBD2. The CDR3 runs 16 residues. Germline V CDR1 and CDR2: KGHDR, SFDVKD. V was pared by 2 bases and J by 6 bases, with 6 bases of the junction left unmatched. The CDR3 coding sequence is TGTGCCACCAGTGATTACACTAGCGGGGGTACGGATACGCAGTATTTT. It codes for CATSDYTSGGTDTQYF.

The chain uses TRBV5-1 and TRBJ1-6; D may be TRBD1 (6 bases). Germline-derived CDR1 and CDR2 are SGHRS and YFSETQ. The CDR3 runs to 16 residues. Between the trimmed V and J ends, which lost 0 bases and 5 bases, there was a span of 12 bases. The CDR3 sequence: CASSLAPRGDNSPLHF. DNA for the CDR3: TGCGCCAGCAGCTTGGCCCCCAGGGGTGATAATTCACCCCTCCACTTT.

The J gene is TRBJ1-2, the V gene TRBV7-9; 9 bases match TRBD1. CDR3 size: 15 residues. V trimming: 4 bases; J trimming: 8 bases; junction bases outside the gene matches: 11. The germline CDR1 and CDR2 sequences are SEHNR and FQNEAQ (reference sequence). CDR3 region: CASSYAGQGARGYTF. DNA of the CDR3: TGTGCCAGCAGCTACGCGGGACAGGGCGCCCGGGGCTACACCTTC.